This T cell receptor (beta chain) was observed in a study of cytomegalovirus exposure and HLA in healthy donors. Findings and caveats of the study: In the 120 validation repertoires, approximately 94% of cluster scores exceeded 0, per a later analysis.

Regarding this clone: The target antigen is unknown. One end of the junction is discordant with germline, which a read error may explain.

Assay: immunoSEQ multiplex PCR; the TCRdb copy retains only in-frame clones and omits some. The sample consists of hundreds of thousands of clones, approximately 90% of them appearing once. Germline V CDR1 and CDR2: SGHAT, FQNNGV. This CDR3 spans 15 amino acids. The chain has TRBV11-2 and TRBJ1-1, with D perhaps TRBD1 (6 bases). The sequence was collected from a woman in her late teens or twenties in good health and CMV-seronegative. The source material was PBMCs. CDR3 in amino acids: CASSLAFRGNTEAFF. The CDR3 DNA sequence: TGTGCCAGCAGTTTAGCTTTCAGGGGGAACACTGAAGCTTTCTTT.